This entry lists 17 T cell receptor beta chains sequenced from one sample in a study of T cells after posttransplantation cyclophosphamide. Clones were sequenced by immunoSEQ multiplex PCR, and TCRdb holds only the in-frame ones, with some missing. The table lists 20,000 to 25,000 clones, 75% to 90% of them singletons. Control samples came 1 year after myeloablative marrow transplants with methotrexate plus calcineurin inhibitor. Sequenced here: PBMCs, sampled roughly 390 days after allogeneic stem cell transplant with calcineurin inhibitor and methotrexate. These receptors all stem from a female patient between 30 and 45 years old who received an allogeneic stem cell transplant from an unrelated donor, was CMV-positive, and had acute and chronic GVHD. The T cells may come from the graft donor.

The chain carries TRBV30 and TRBJ1-6; 9 bases match TRBD1. V was pared by 1 base and J by 9 bases, with 4 bases of the junction left unmatched. Germline CDR1 is GTSNPN and CDR2 is SVGIG (reference sequence). There are 14 residues in the CDR3. Here the CDR3 DNA reads TGTGCCTGGAGTGGAGACAGGGGGGCTTCACCCCTCCACTTT. Its translation is CAWSGDRGASPLHF.

The chain is built from TRBV15 and TRBJ1-2; D is unresolved. Trimming pared 5 bases from V and 3 bases from J, leaving 10 bases between. The CDR3 has 13 residues. The germline V gene has CDR1 LNHNV and CDR2 YYDKDF (reference sequence). CDR3 region: CATSAASDYGYTF. As DNA, the CDR3 is TGTGCCACCAGCGCCGCCTCGGACTATGGCTACACCTTC.

The J gene is TRBJ1-2, the V gene TRBV15; no clear D gene. The CDR3 totals 14 residues. V lost 0 bases, J lost 2 bases, and 7 bases lay in between. Germline loops: CDR1 LNHNV, CDR2 YYDKDF (reference sequence). In nucleotides, the CDR3 is TGTGCCACCAGCAGAGAATCGGGGAACTATGGCTACACCTTC. Protein: CATSRESGNYGYTF.

In the case of this clone: The junction and the germline gene differ at one end; a read error may be behind it. The CDR3, as DNA: TGTGCCAGCAGCCCTCGAGGCGTCGGGGAAGATTTT. As protein: CASSPRGVGEDF. The V gene is TRBV6-1, the J gene TRBJ2-3; D possibly corresponds to TRBD2 (5 bases). Germline CDR1 is MNHNS and CDR2 is SASEGT. The CDR3 runs to 12 residues.

The rearrangement joins TRBV9 to TRBJ2-1; tentative D call: TRBD2 (6 bases). The CDR3 covers 20 residues. Trimming removed 4 bases from V and 0 bases from J, with 26 bases in between. Germline CDR1 reads SGDLS; CDR2 reads YYNGEE. CDR3 protein: CASSPHSGGRSVNSYNEQFF. The DNA of the CDR3 is TGTGCCAGCAGCCCACACTCTGGGGGGAGAAGCGTAAACTCCTACAATGAGCAGTTCTTC.

In its sample, this clone was seen a few times. The chain links TRBV5-5 to TRBJ2-4; D is possibly TRBD1 (6 bases). Germline V gene sequence: CDR1 SGHKS, CDR2 YYEKEE (reference sequence). This CDR3 has 12 amino acids. Trimming took off 0 bases at V and 8 bases at J, with 6 bases between the two ends. The CDR3 DNA reads TGTGCCAGCAGCTTGGACAGGGACATTCAGTACTTC. Its protein product is CASSLDRDIQYF.

This clone was counted a few times. The chain carries TRBV5-1 and TRBJ2-7, with 9 nucleotides matching TRBD2. This CDR3 region has 14 residues. The V and J ends lost 2 bases and 5 bases, in that order; junction bases with no gene match: 5. The germline CDR1 and CDR2 sequences are SGHRS and YFSETQ. The CDR3 DNA sequence: TGCGCCAGCAGCTTAGTAGCGGGAGTGGACGAGCAGTACTTC. It codes for CASSLVAGVDEQYF.

The rearrangement links TRBV7-8 to TRBJ2-2; D gene unclear. CDR1 is SGHVS and CDR2 is FQNEAQ in the germline V gene. The CDR3 extends over 14 amino acids. Trimming took off 0 bases at V and 5 bases at J, with 7 bases between the two ends. Here the CDR3 DNA reads TGTGCCAGCAGCTTAGCCGGTATAACCGGGGAGCTGTTTTTT. It codes for CASSLAGITGELFF. The full variable domain, with the rest looked up from reference TRBV7-8 and TRBJ2-2, is GAGVSQSPRYKVAKRGQDVALRCDPISGHVSLFWYQQALGQGPEFLTYFQNEAQLDKSGLPSDRFFAERPEGSVSTLKIQRTQQEDSAVYLCASSLAGITGELFFGEGSRLTVL.

This clone has a single count. In DNA, the CDR3 is TGTGCCAGCAGCCGAAAGGACAGGGGGATAATGGGCTATGGCTACACCTTC. It codes for CASSRKDRGIMGYGYTF. This chain connects TRBV21-1 to TRBJ1-2; the D call in the table, TRBD1, was not verified against the DNA. TRBV21-1 is marked as a pseudogene. The CDR3 consists of 17 residues.

This clone was observed a few times. This sequence joins TRBV4-3 and TRBJ1-5; the D is unclear. The CDR3 totals 16 residues. Per germline, CDR1 LGHNA and CDR2 YSLEER. V was trimmed by 0 bases and J by 0 bases, leaving 9 bases between them. DNA of the CDR3: TGCGCCAGCAGCCAAGATGGAGGGCTTAGCAATCAGCCCCAGCATTTT. This gives the protein CASSQDGGLSNQPQHF.

The chain joins TRBV2 to TRBJ1-3; TRBD1 might be the D (5 bases). This CDR3 has 16 residues. V was shortened by 1 base and J by 1 base, with 11 bases between the two germline ends. Germline values: CDR1 SNHLY, CDR2 FYNNEI. The CDR3 region has the DNA TGTGCCAGCAGTGAAGGGGGCCGTTCTTCTGGAAACACCATATATTTT. As protein: CASSEGGRSSGNTIYF.

The V gene is TRBV6-1, the J gene TRBJ2-7; 12 nucleotides agree with TRBD2. With V trimmed by 2 bases and J by 1 base, 3 bases remained unmatched. Germline CDR1 is MNHNS and CDR2 is SASEGT. The CDR3 contains 16 residues. The DNA for the CDR3 is TGTGCCAGCAGTGAAAGACTAGCGGGAGCATCCTACGAGCAGTACGTC. It is translated as CASSERLAGASYEQYV.

The gene calls are TRBV5-6 and TRBJ1-4, with 7 nucleotides matching TRBD1. CDR1 and CDR2 from the germline V gene are SGHDT and YYEEEE. The V gene end was trimmed by 6 bases and the J gene end by 8 bases; junction bases not matched to a gene: 10. CDR3 length: 14 residues. The CDR3 sequence: CASTPTGFNEKLFF. The CDR3 bases are TGTGCCAGCACGCCGACAGGGTTTAACGAAAAACTGTTTTTT.

The rearrangement links TRBV10-3 to TRBJ2-1; TRBD2 agrees at 8 bases. From germline, CDR1 is ENHRY and CDR2 SYGVKD. The V gene end was trimmed by 4 bases and the J gene end by 4 bases; junction bases not matched to a gene: 18. The CDR3 loop spans 19 amino acids. Written as DNA, the CDR3 is TGTGCCATCAGTGTTGATAGCGGGGCTTCGAGTCCCCCTTACAATGAGCAGTTCTTC. This codes for CAISVDSGASSPPYNEQFF.

This chain connects TRBV7-9 to TRBJ2-1; D perhaps matches TRBD2 (6 bases). Trimming took 5 bases from V and 4 from J, leaving 18 bases between them. The germline V gene encodes CDR1 SEHNR and CDR2 FQNEAQ (reference sequence). The CDR3 has 16 residues. In nucleotides, the CDR3 is TGTGCCAGCAGCGCCGCGGGACTTACGATTTACAATGAGCAGTTCTTC. This translates into CASSAAGLTIYNEQFF.

This clone was found once. The CDR3 protein is CASSVRDINTEAFF. CDR3 DNA sequence: TGTGCCAGCAGCGTACGGGACATTAACACTGAAGCTTTCTTT. The chain joins TRBV9 to TRBJ1-1, with D possibly being TRBD1 (6 bases). In germline, CDR1 is SGDLS, CDR2 YYNGEE. Trimming left V 1 base short and J 2 bases short, with 9 bases between. The CDR3 has 14 residues.

The CDR3 sequence is CASSWGRGGTDTQYF. CDR3 nucleotides: TGTGCCAGCAGTTGGGGTCGGGGAGGCACAGATACGCAGTATTTT. J is TRBJ2-3 and V is TRBV6-5; tentatively, D is TRBD2 (5 bases). The V gene lost 4 bases and the J gene lost 1 base, with 12 bases spanning the gap. This CDR3 contains 15 residues. Germline lookup yields CDR1 MNHEY and CDR2 SVGAGI.